This TCR beta chain appears in the sequencing data of a study of cytomegalovirus exposure and HLA in healthy donors. Findings and caveats of the study: A prior analysis recorded that most TCR beta V segments were productive about 87% or about 30% of the time.

Of note for this clone: Antigen unknown.

PCR was performed using 60 Vbeta and 13 Jbeta primers. Some clones are missing from TCRdb's copy, which holds only in-frame ones; the method was immunoSEQ multiplex PCR. Counted here are around 99,000 clones, roughly 80% occurring once; the ten biggest clones make up more than 2%. Sequencing was done on a sample of PBMCs. This receptor was identified in a young man in good health and CMV-seronegative.

The CDR3 here is CASSRLAGFTYEQYF. Written as DNA, the CDR3 is TGCGCCAGCAGCCGTTTGGCGGGCTTTACCTACGAGCAGTACTTC. The V gene is TRBV4-1, the J gene TRBJ2-7; perhaps TRBD2 as D (5 bases). The germline CDR1 and CDR2 sequences are MGHRA and YSYEKL. CDR3 size: 15 residues. Trimming removed 4 bases at V and 2 bases at J, with 15 bases between.